This TCR beta chain was documented in a study of blood T cell repertoires in COVID-19. Background on the study: PBMCs, B-cell-depleted T cells, or T cells provided the cDNA or gDNA that made up the material.

V was pared by 6 bases and J by 4 bases, with 12 bases between. The CDR3 loop spans 13 amino acids. Germline values: CDR1 SNHLY, CDR2 FYNNEI. TCRdb's copy holds only in-frame clones and misses some; the assay was immunoSEQ multiplex PCR. The sample has about 170,000 clones, approximately 85% seen once. Sequencing used peripheral blood. The TCR comes from an elderly man with COVID-19, enrolled during active disease. The chain joins TRBV2 to TRBJ1-2; a weak D match, TRBD1 (6 bases). The CDR3 sequence is CASRAGASYGYTF. The DNA of the CDR3 is TGTGCCAGCAGGGCGGGGGCCAGCTATGGCTACACCTTC. Full variable domain (missing parts from reference TRBV2 and TRBJ1-2): EPEVTQTPSHQVTQMGQEVILRCVPISNHLYFYWYRQILGQKVEFLVSFYNNEISEKSEIFDDQFSVERPDGSNFTLKIRSTKLEDSAMYFCASRAGASYGYTFGSGTRLTVV.